The 22 T cell receptor beta chains reported below all come from one sample, sequenced in a study of response to subunit inactivated influenza vaccine. TCRdb reprocessed the RT-PCR reads with MiXCR, giving one entry per CDR3 protein. The table lists approximately 480,000 distinct CDR3 sequences, approximately 9.9% of them singletons, with 10% to 15% in the top ten. The sample here was PBMCs from blood, taken roughly 45 days after vaccination. The origin of the receptors is a man in his forties or fifties who received an inactivated influenza vaccine.

The rearrangement links TRBV7-9 to TRBJ2-4; 9 bases are shared with TRBD2. From germline, CDR1 is SEHNR and CDR2 FQNEAQ (reference sequence). The CDR3 is 17 residues long. The V gene end was trimmed by 3 bases and the J gene end by 7 bases; junction bases not matched to a gene: 13. CDR3 bases: TGTGCCAGCAGCTTCATCCCTAGCGGGACCTTTAGGAACATTCAGTACTTC. This translates into CASSFIPSGTFRNIQYF.

This clonotype was seen a few times. Compared with germline, one end of the junction differs, possibly owing to a read error. The chain joins TRBV10-3 to TRBJ2-1; 8 bases fit TRBD2. Germline values: CDR1 ENHRY, CDR2 SYGVKD. The CDR3 contains 14 residues. CDR3 region: CAINERGPYNEQFF. In DNA form, the CDR3 reads TGTGCCATCAATGAGCGGGGGCCCTACAATGAGCAGTTCTTC.

This chain uses TRBV4-3 with TRBJ2-7; maybe TRBD2 (5 bases). Germline V gene lookup returns CDR1 LGHNA and CDR2 YSLEER. The CDR3 is 9 residues long. The V gene lost 3 bases and the J gene lost 11 bases, with 5 bases spanning the gap. The CDR3 DNA reads TGCGCCAGCAGCCAGAGGGAGTACTTC. Translation: CASSQREYF.

This chain links TRBV28 with TRBJ1-1; D call uncertain. Germline CDR1 MDHEN, CDR2 SYDVKM. This CDR3 comprises 14 residues. The germline V and J ends were trimmed by 6 bases and 4 bases, with 15 bases remaining between them. The CDR3 is CASSLPGEGTEAFF. In DNA, the CDR3 is TGTGCCAGCAGCCTCCCGGGCGAGGGCACTGAAGCTTTCTTT.

This clonotype has only a few counts. The chain uses TRBV7-9 and TRBJ1-4, with D possibly matching TRBD1 (5 bases). With 5 bases removed from V and 8 bases from J, the gap between germline ends came to 12 bases. This CDR3 comprises 13 residues. Germline V CDR1 and CDR2: SEHNR, FQNEAQ (reference sequence). The CDR3 reads CASSRYEGEKLFF. CDR3 DNA sequence: TGTGCCAGCAGCCGTTATGAGGGGGAAAAACTGTTTTTT.

The chain recombines TRBV28 with TRBJ2-7, with D possibly being TRBD2 (5 bases). CDR3 size: 12 residues. The V gene's germline CDR1 is MDHEN and CDR2 SYDVKM. V lost 4 bases to trimming and J lost 12 bases, with 16 bases between them. The CDR3, as DNA: TGTGCCAGCAGTTCCCCGAGGGCCCCACGGTACTTC. Its translation: CASSSPRAPRYF.

This chain connects TRBV20-1 to TRBJ2-1; no firm D call. V was clipped by 3 bases and J by 3 bases, with 12 bases between them. The CDR3 length is 14 residues. Germline V lookup: CDR1 DFQATT, CDR2 SNEGSKA (reference sequence). The CDR3, as DNA: TGCAGTGCTAGGCCACGTTCGGTCTACAATGAGCAGTTCTTC. This gives the protein CSARPRSVYNEQFF.

This clonotype was recorded at least ten times. The CDR3 protein is CASSQGASLYNEQFF. The CDR3 DNA is TGCGCCAGCAGCCAGGGGGCTTCCCTTTACAATGAGCAGTTCTTC. The rearrangement joins TRBV4-1 to TRBJ2-1, with TRBD1 as a possible D gene (6 bases). This CDR3 spans 15 amino acids. From germline, CDR1 is MGHRA and CDR2 YSYEKL. Trimming removed 3 bases at V and 4 bases at J, with 13 bases between.

This clonotype came up a few times. J is TRBJ1-1 and V is TRBV6-2 or TRBV6-3; maybe TRBD1 (6 bases). Trimming shortened V by 1 base and J by 6 bases, and 12 bases separated the two germline ends. Germline CDR1 and CDR2: MNHEY and SVGEGT. The CDR3 runs 14 residues. This CDR3 is CASSYWGGAAEAFF. CDR3 coding DNA: TGTGCCAGCAGTTACTGGGGGGGGGCTGCTGAAGCTTTCTTT.

The V gene is TRBV9, the J gene TRBJ2-3, with 9 bases identical to TRBD1. Germline-derived CDR1 and CDR2 are SGDLS and YYNGEE. CDR3 size: 16 residues. V dropped 0 bases and J dropped 6; count of bases not matched to a gene: 8. In DNA form, the CDR3 reads TGTGCCAGCAGCGTAGGTTTACAGGGGGCAGGGGATACGCAGTATTTT. It yields the protein CASSVGLQGAGDTQYF.

The CDR3 sequence is CASSNKAPGGETVLGANVLTF. The CDR3 nucleotides read TGTGCCAGCAGCAACAAGGCCCCAGGGGGAGAGACCGTATTGGGGGCCAACGTCCTGACTTTC. The V call is TRBV11-1, the J call TRBJ2-6, with 7 nucleotides matching TRBD1. The trim removed 5 bases at V and 4 bases at J, leaving 23 bases unmatched. The CDR3 sequence is 21 residues long. Germline V gene lookup returns CDR1 SGHAT and CDR2 FQDESV (reference sequence).

The chain links TRBV28 to TRBJ2-5; D is ambiguous. Germline-derived CDR1 and CDR2 are MDHEN and SYDVKM. The V gene lost 5 bases and the J gene lost 1 base, with 11 bases spanning the gap. This CDR3 spans 14 amino acids. The DNA for the CDR3 is TGTGCCAGCAGTGCGACGGAAGTCCAAGAGACCCAGTACTTC. It is translated as CASSATEVQETQYF.

This chain connects TRBV6-9 to TRBJ2-6; D is uncertain. This CDR3 region has 19 residues. Germline CDR1 MNHGY, CDR2 SVAAGI. With 5 bases removed from V and 0 bases from J, the gap between germline ends came to 20 bases. CDR3 bases: TGTGCCAGCAGTCCTAACGATCACCCCTCTAACTCTGGGGCCAACGTCCTGACTTTC. It translates to CASSPNDHPSNSGANVLTF.

This CDR3 reads CASSPGTSGGAATDTQYF. In DNA form, the CDR3 reads TGTGCCAGCAGCCCCGGGACTAGCGGGGGGGCCGCCACAGATACGCAGTATTTT. This chain links TRBV2 with TRBJ2-3; 16 positions match TRBD2. Germline assignment: CDR1 SNHLY and CDR2 FYNNEI. J gave up 2 bases and V 6 bases, and 8 bases lay outside the gene matches. The CDR3 consists of 18 residues.

The rearrangement uses TRBV10-3 and TRBJ1-4; maybe TRBD1 (6 bases). Trimming stripped 0 bases from V and 8 bases from J, with 13 bases between. Per the germline V gene, CDR1 is ENHRY and CDR2 is SYGVKD. The CDR3 covers 15 residues. This chain's CDR3 is CAISESDRPGEKLFF. The CDR3 DNA reads TGTGCCATCAGTGAGTCCGACAGGCCAGGGGAAAAACTGTTTTTT.

V gene TRBV2 combines with J gene TRBJ1-1, with a weak D call TRBD1 (5 bases). The CDR3 spans 14 residues. Germline V CDR1 and CDR2: SNHLY, FYNNEI. Between the trimmed V and J ends, which lost 4 bases and 2 bases, there was a span of 11 bases. This CDR3 reads CASSVQGLNTEAFF. Here the CDR3 DNA reads TGTGCCAGCAGTGTCCAGGGCCTTAACACTGAAGCTTTCTTT. Full variable domain (missing parts from reference TRBV2 and TRBJ1-1): EPEVTQTPSHQVTQMGQEVILRCVPISNHLYFYWYRQILGQKVEFLVSFYNNEISEKSEIFDDQFSVERPDGSNFTLKIRSTKLEDSAMYFCASSVQGLNTEAFFGQGTRLTVV.

The rearrangement joins TRBV6-5 to TRBJ1-2, with 8 bases fitting TRBD1. Germline V CDR1 and CDR2: MNHEY, SVGAGI. The CDR3 length is 15 residues. V was clipped by 0 bases and J by 8 bases; unmatched bases: 8. This CDR3 is CASSYSTRTGRGYTF. CDR3 DNA: TGTGCCAGCAGTTACTCCACTCGGACAGGGAGAGGCTACACCTTC.

This clonotype was counted between two and nine times. This rearrangement joins TRBV5-5 to TRBJ2-2; no firm D call. The CDR3 extends over 14 amino acids. V was pared by 3 bases and J by 5 bases, with 11 bases between. Germline assignment: CDR1 SGHKS and CDR2 YYEKEE (reference sequence). CDR3 in amino acids: CASSYRTDTGELFF. The CDR3 bases are TGTGCCAGCAGCTACCGGACGGATACCGGGGAGCTGTTTTTT.

This chain joins TRBV6-6 and TRBJ1-2; 7 bases fit TRBD1. The V gene end was trimmed by 7 bases and the J gene end by 2 bases; junction bases not matched to a gene: 4. Germline values: CDR1 MNHNY, CDR2 SVGAGI (reference sequence). This CDR3 is built from 13 residues. This chain's CDR3 is CASTEGQNYGYTF. The CDR3 DNA sequence: TGTGCCAGCACCGAGGGACAGAACTATGGCTACACCTTC.

In this sample, this clonotype turned up a few times. The rearrangement joins TRBV6-1 to TRBJ2-1, with D perhaps TRBD2 (7 bases). Germline V gene lookup returns CDR1 MNHNS and CDR2 SASEGT. This CDR3 contains 15 residues. V lost 6 bases to trimming and J lost 3 bases, with 15 bases between them. This CDR3 reads CASSSTGGRYNEQFF. The CDR3 nucleotides are TGTGCCAGCAGCTCCACGGGGGGCCGCTACAATGAGCAGTTCTTC.

This clonotype was recorded many times. This chain connects TRBV29-1 to TRBJ2-1; D perhaps matches TRBD1 (5 bases). Per the germline V gene, CDR1 is SQVTM and CDR2 is ANQGSEA. CDR3 length: 13 residues. V lost 6 bases and J lost 3, with 12 bases in between. The CDR3 nucleotides read TGCAGCGTCGGCCTAGGGGTCTACAATGAGCAGTTCTTC. This translates into CSVGLGVYNEQFF.

The table lists this clonotype with many counts. The chain carries TRBV29-1 and TRBJ2-3; D gene uncertain. V lost 4 bases and J lost 2, with 7 bases in between. The V gene's germline CDR1 is SQVTM and CDR2 ANQGSEA. The CDR3 totals 12 residues. CDR3 loop: CSVVPTTDTQYF. DNA for the CDR3: TGCAGCGTTGTCCCCACCACAGATACGCAGTATTTT.